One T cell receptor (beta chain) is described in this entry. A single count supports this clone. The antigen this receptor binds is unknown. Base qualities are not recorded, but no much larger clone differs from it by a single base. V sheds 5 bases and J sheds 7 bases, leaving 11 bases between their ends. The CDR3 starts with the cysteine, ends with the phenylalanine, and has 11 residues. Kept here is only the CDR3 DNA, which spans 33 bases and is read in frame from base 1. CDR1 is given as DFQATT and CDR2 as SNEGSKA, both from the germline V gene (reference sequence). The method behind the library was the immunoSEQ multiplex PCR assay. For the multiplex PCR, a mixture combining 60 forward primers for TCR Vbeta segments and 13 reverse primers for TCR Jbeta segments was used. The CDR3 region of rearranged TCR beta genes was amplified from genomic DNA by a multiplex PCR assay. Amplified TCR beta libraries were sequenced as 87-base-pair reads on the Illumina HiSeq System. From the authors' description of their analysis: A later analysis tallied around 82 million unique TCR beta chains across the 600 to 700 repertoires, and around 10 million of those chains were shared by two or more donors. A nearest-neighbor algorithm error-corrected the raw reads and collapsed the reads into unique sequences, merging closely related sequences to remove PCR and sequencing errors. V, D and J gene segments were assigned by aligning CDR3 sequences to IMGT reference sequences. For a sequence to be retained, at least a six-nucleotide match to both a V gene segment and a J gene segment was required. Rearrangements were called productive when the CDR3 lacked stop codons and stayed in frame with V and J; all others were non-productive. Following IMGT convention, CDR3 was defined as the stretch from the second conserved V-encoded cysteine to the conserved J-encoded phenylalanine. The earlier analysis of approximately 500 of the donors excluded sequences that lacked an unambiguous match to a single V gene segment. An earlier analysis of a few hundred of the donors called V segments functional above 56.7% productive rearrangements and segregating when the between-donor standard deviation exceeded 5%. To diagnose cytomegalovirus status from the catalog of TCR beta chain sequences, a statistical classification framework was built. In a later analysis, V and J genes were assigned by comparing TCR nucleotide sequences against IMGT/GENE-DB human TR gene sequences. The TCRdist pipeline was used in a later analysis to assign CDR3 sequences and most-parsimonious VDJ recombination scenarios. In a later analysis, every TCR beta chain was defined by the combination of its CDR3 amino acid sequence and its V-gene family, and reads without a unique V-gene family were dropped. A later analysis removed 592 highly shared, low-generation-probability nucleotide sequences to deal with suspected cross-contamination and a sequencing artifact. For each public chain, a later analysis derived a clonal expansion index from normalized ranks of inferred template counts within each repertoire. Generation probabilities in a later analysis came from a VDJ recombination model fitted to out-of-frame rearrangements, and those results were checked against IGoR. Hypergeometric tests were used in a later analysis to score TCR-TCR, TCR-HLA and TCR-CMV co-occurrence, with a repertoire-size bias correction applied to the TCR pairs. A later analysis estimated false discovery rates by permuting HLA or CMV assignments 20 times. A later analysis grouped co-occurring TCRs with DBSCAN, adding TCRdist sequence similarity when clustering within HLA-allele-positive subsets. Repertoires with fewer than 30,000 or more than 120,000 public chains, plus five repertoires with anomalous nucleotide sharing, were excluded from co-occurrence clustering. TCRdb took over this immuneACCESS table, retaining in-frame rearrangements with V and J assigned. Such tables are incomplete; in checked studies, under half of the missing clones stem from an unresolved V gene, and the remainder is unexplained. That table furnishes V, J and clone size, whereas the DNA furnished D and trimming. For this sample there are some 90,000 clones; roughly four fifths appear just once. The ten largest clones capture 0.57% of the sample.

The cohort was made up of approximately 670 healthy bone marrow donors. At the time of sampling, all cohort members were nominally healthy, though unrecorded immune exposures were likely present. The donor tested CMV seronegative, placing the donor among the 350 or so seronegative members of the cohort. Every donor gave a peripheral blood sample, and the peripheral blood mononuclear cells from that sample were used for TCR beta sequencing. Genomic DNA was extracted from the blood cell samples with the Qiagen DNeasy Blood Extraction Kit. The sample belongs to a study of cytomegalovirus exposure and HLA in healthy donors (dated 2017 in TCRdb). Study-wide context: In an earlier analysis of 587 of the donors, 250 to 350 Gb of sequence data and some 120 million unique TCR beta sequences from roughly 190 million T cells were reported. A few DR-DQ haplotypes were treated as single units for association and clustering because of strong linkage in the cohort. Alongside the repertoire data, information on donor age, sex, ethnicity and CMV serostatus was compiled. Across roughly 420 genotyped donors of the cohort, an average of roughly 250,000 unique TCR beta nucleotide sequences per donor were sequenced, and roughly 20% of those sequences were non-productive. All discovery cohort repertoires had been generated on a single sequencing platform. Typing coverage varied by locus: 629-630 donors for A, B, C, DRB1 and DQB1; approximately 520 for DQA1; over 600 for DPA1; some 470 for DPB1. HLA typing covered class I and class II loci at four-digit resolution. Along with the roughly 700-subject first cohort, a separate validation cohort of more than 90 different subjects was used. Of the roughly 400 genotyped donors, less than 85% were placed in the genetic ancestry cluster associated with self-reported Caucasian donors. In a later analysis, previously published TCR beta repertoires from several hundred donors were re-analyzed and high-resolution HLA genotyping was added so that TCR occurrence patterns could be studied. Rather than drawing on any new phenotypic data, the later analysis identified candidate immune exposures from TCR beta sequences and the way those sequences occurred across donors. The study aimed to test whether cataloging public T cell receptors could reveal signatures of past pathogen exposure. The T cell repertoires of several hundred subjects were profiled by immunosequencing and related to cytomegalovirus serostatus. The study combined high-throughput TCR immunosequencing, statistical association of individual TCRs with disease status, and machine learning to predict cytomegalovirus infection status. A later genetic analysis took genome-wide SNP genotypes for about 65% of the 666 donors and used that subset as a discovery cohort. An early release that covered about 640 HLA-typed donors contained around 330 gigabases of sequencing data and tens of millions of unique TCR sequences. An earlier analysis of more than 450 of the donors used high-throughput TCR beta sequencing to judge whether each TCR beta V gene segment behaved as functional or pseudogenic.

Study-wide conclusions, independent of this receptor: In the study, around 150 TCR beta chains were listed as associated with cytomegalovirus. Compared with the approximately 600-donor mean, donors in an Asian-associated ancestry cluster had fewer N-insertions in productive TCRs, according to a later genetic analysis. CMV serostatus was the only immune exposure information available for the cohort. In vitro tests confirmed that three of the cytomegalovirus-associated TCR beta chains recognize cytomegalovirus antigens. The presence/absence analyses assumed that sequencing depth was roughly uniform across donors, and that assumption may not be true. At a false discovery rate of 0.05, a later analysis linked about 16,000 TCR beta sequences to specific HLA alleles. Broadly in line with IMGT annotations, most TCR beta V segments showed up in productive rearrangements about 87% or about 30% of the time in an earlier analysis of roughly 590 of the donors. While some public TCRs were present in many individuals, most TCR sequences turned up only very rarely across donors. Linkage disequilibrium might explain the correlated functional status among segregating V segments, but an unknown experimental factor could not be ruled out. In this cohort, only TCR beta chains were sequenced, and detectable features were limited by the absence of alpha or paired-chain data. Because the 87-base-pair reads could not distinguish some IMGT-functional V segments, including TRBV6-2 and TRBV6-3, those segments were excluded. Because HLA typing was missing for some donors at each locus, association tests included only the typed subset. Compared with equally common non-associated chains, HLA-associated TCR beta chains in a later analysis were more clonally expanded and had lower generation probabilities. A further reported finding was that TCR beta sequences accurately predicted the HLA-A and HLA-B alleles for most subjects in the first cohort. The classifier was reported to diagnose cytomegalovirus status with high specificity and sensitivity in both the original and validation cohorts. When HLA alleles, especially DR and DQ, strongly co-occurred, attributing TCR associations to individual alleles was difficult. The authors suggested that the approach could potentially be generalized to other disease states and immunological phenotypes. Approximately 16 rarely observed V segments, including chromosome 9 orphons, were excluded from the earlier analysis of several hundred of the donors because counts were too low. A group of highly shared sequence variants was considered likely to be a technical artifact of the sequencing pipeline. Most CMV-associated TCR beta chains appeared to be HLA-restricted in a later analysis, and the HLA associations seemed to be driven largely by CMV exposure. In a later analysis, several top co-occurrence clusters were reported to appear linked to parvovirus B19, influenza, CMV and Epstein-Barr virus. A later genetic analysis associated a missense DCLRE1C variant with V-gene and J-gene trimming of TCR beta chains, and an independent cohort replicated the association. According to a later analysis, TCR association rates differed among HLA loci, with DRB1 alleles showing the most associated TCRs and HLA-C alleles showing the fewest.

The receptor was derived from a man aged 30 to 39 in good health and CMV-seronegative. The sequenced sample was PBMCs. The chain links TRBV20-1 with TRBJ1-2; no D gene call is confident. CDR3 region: CSADPEGGYTF. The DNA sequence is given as TGCAGTGCTGATCCAGAGGGTGGCTACACCTTC.